A selection of T cell receptor beta chains follows, all from one sample in a study of T cell changes during pregnancy in multiple sclerosis. Assay: immunoSEQ multiplex PCR; the TCRdb copy retains only in-frame clones and omits some. The repertoire has around 69,000 clones, 90% of them found once; the top ten carry 2% to 2.5%. This sample comprised peripheral blood, obtained in the second trimester of pregnancy. These receptors all come from a female donor in good health, enrolled as a control in a pregnancy study. Each CDR3 is given with its conserved first and last residue. Each record gives: J gene, V gene, D gene, clone size, CDR3 protein, CDR3 DNA. A D gene is named only where the DNA matches it firmly. Rows may omit the clone size; those that give it use once, few, many or a size class.

j_call: TRBJ2-5
v_call: TRBV11-2
d_call: TRBD2
clone_size: -
cdr3_aa: CASSLGLAGLGNQETQYF
cdr3_nt: TGTGCCAGCAGCCTTGGACTAGCGGGGCTGGGGAACCAAGAGACCCAGTACTTC

j_call: TRBJ2-5
v_call: TRBV6-7
d_call: TRBD2
clone_size: -
cdr3_aa: CASSYSTSQREGAETQYF
cdr3_nt: TGTGCCAGCAGTTACTCGACCTCTCAGCGGGAGGGCGCGGAGACCCAGTACTTC

j_call: TRBJ2-1
v_call: TRBV7-9
d_call: -
clone_size: -
cdr3_aa: CASSIEVEQFF
cdr3_nt: TGTGCCAGCAGCATCGAGGTAGAGCAGTTCTTC

j_call: TRBJ1-2
v_call: TRBV2
d_call: TRBD1
clone_size: -
cdr3_aa: CAREEGTGPGGYTF
cdr3_nt: TGTGCCAGAGAGGAAGGGACAGGCCCGGGGGGCTACACCTTC

j_call: TRBJ2-7
v_call: TRBV5-1
d_call: -
clone_size: -
cdr3_aa: CASSLARRDAAYEQYF
cdr3_nt: TGCGCCAGCAGCTTGGCCCGGAGGGATGCCGCCTACGAGCAGTACTTC

j_call: TRBJ2-7
v_call: TRBV19
d_call: TRBD1
clone_size: -
cdr3_aa: CASSIGTGTYEEQYF
cdr3_nt: TGTGCCAGTAGTATCGGGACAGGGACTTACGAGGAGCAGTACTTC

j_call: TRBJ2-7
v_call: TRBV5-1
d_call: TRBD1
clone_size: -
cdr3_aa: CASSWTGGSYEQYF
cdr3_nt: TGCGCCAGCAGTTGGACAGGGGGATCCTACGAGCAGTACTTC

j_call: TRBJ2-7
v_call: TRBV4-1
d_call: TRBD2
clone_size: once
cdr3_aa: CASSLTSGTYEQYF
cdr3_nt: TGCGCCAGCAGCCTGACTAGCGGGACCTACGAGCAGTACTTC

j_call: TRBJ2-7
v_call: TRBV2
d_call: TRBD2
clone_size: -
cdr3_aa: CASAGAAGLYEQYF
cdr3_nt: TGTGCCAGCGCCGGGGCAGCGGGACTCTACGAGCAGTACTTC

j_call: TRBJ1-2
v_call: TRBV6-5
d_call: -
clone_size: -
cdr3_aa: CAGPAHGYTF
cdr3_nt: TGTGCCGGGCCTGCCCATGGCTACACCTTC

j_call: TRBJ2-7
v_call: TRBV7-6
d_call: -
clone_size: once
cdr3_aa: CASSLANSNYEQYF
cdr3_nt: TGTGCCAGCAGCTTAGCCAACTCCAACTACGAGCAGTACTTC

j_call: TRBJ1-2
v_call: TRBV28
d_call: TRBD1
clone_size: -
cdr3_aa: CASSGTGNYGYTF
cdr3_nt: TGTGCCAGCAGTGGGACAGGGAACTATGGCTACACCTTC

j_call: TRBJ2-2
v_call: TRBV6-1
d_call: TRBD1
clone_size: once
cdr3_aa: CASWDRTTRELFF
cdr3_nt: TGTGCCAGCTGGGACAGGACCACCAGGGAGCTGTTTTTT

j_call: TRBJ2-2
v_call: TRBV6-4
d_call: -
clone_size: -
cdr3_aa: CASSARTRGTGELFF
cdr3_nt: TGTGCCAGCAGTGCCCGAACGCGGGGCACCGGGGAGCTGTTTTTT

j_call: TRBJ1-1
v_call: TRBV5-1
d_call: TRBD1
clone_size: once
cdr3_aa: CASSPQGAHRNTEAFF
cdr3_nt: TGCGCCAGCAGCCCTCAGGGGGCTCATCGGAACACTGAAGCTTTCTTT

j_call: TRBJ1-2
v_call: TRBV27
d_call: -
clone_size: -
cdr3_aa: CASSSHTGQHYGYTF
cdr3_nt: TGTGCCAGCAGTTCCCACACAGGGCAACACTATGGCTACACCTTC

j_call: TRBJ1-2
v_call: TRBV6-4
d_call: TRBD1
clone_size: -
cdr3_aa: CASSERTGANYGYTF
cdr3_nt: TGTGCCAGCAGTGAAAGGACAGGGGCTAACTATGGCTACACCTTC

j_call: TRBJ2-7
v_call: TRBV10-2
d_call: -
clone_size: -
cdr3_aa: CASSPGLRLEQYF
cdr3_nt: TGCGCCAGCAGTCCGGGACTCCGCCTCGAGCAGTACTTC

j_call: TRBJ2-7
v_call: TRBV4-1
d_call: -
clone_size: once
cdr3_aa: CASSQVIRGEQYF
cdr3_nt: TGCGCCAGCAGCCAAGTTATCCGGGGGGAGCAGTACTTC

j_call: TRBJ2-5
v_call: TRBV6-6
d_call: -
clone_size: -
cdr3_aa: CASSYSIQIETQYF
cdr3_nt: TGTGCCAGCAGTTACTCAATCCAGATCGAGACCCAGTACTTC

j_call: TRBJ1-6
v_call: TRBV30
d_call: -
clone_size: -
cdr3_aa: CAWSVGAGENSPLHF
cdr3_nt: TGTGCCTGGAGTGTAGGGGCAGGGGAGAACTCACCCCTCCACTTT

j_call: TRBJ2-1
v_call: TRBV7-9
d_call: TRBD1
clone_size: -
cdr3_aa: CASSFWTGAYNEQFF
cdr3_nt: TGTGCCAGCAGCTTTTGGACAGGCGCCTACAATGAGCAGTTCTTC

j_call: TRBJ2-3
v_call: TRBV9
d_call: -
clone_size: -
cdr3_aa: CASSFLLLDTQYF
cdr3_nt: TGTGCCAGCAGCTTCCTCCTTTTGGATACGCAGTATTTT

j_call: TRBJ1-1
v_call: TRBV19
d_call: -
clone_size: -
cdr3_aa: CASSITGIPTEAFF
cdr3_nt: TGTGCCAGTAGTATCACAGGGATTCCCACTGAAGCTTTCTTT

j_call: TRBJ2-5
v_call: TRBV4-1
d_call: -
clone_size: once
cdr3_aa: CASSQEPPTGIQETQYF
cdr3_nt: TGCGCCAGCAGCCAAGAACCTCCCACCGGGATCCAAGAGACCCAGTACTTC

j_call: TRBJ2-1
v_call: TRBV7-9
d_call: TRBD2
clone_size: -
cdr3_aa: CASSPTSGEYNEQFF
cdr3_nt: TGTGCCAGCAGCCCCACTAGCGGAGAGTACAATGAGCAGTTCTTC

j_call: TRBJ2-2
v_call: TRBV6-1
d_call: TRBD1
clone_size: -
cdr3_aa: CASSDPGQGAIWVTGELFF
cdr3_nt: TGTGCCAGCAGTGACCCGGGACAGGGGGCTATCTGGGTCACCGGGGAGCTGTTTTTT

j_call: TRBJ1-3
v_call: TRBV2
d_call: -
clone_size: -
cdr3_aa: CASSLRGITGNTIYF
cdr3_nt: TGTGCCAGCAGTTTAAGGGGGATAACTGGAAACACCATATATTTT

j_call: TRBJ2-7
v_call: TRBV4-1
d_call: -
clone_size: once
cdr3_aa: CASGTSTAPPHEQYF
cdr3_nt: TGCGCCAGCGGAACTAGCACAGCCCCCCCCCACGAGCAGTACTTC

j_call: TRBJ1-2
v_call: TRBV15
d_call: -
clone_size: -
cdr3_aa: CATSRDWGDHGYTF
cdr3_nt: TGTGCCACCAGCAGAGATTGGGGGGACCATGGCTACACCTTC

j_call: TRBJ1-6
v_call: TRBV5-5
d_call: TRBD1
clone_size: -
cdr3_aa: CASRPQGVSPLHF
cdr3_nt: TGTGCCAGCAGACCACAGGGGGTATCACCCCTCCACTTT

j_call: TRBJ1-1
v_call: TRBV4-1
d_call: -
clone_size: -
cdr3_aa: CASTPGPGENTEAFF
cdr3_nt: TGCGCCAGCACCCCGGGACCAGGGGAAAACACTGAAGCTTTCTTT

j_call: TRBJ2-2
v_call: TRBV6-1
d_call: TRBD2
clone_size: once
cdr3_aa: CASTGGVNTGELFF
cdr3_nt: TGTGCCAGCACGGGGGGAGTGAACACCGGGGAGCTGTTTTTT

j_call: TRBJ2-7
v_call: TRBV7-9
d_call: TRBD2
clone_size: -
cdr3_aa: CAIDADGASGRKQYF
cdr3_nt: TGTGCCATCGACGCAGATGGCGCTAGCGGGAGGAAGCAGTACTTC

j_call: TRBJ2-5
v_call: TRBV18
d_call: TRBD1
clone_size: -
cdr3_aa: CASSPAGDREQETQYF
cdr3_nt: TGTGCCAGCTCCCCAGCCGGGGACAGGGAACAAGAGACCCAGTACTTC

j_call: TRBJ1-2
v_call: TRBV5-1
d_call: TRBD1
clone_size: once
cdr3_aa: CASSLAHLTGGKNYGYTF
cdr3_nt: TGCGCCAGCAGCTTGGCCCACTTAACAGGGGGCAAAAATTATGGCTACACCTTC

j_call: TRBJ2-2
v_call: TRBV5-4
d_call: -
clone_size: -
cdr3_aa: CASSKGHTNTGELFF
cdr3_nt: TGTGCCAGCAGCAAAGGACATACGAACACCGGGGAGCTGTTTTTT

j_call: TRBJ2-1
v_call: TRBV4-2
d_call: TRBD2
clone_size: -
cdr3_aa: CASSQASGDYNEQFF
cdr3_nt: TGTGCCAGCAGCCAGGCTAGCGGGGATTACAATGAGCAGTTCTTC

j_call: TRBJ2-5
v_call: TRBV5-5
d_call: -
clone_size: -
cdr3_aa: CASSLGGKETQYF
cdr3_nt: TGTGCCAGCAGCTTGGGAGGGAAGGAGACCCAGTACTTC

j_call: TRBJ2-3
v_call: TRBV7-6
d_call: -
clone_size: -
cdr3_aa: CASSFTSYATDTQYF
cdr3_nt: TGTGCCAGCAGCTTTACTAGTTATGCCACAGATACGCAGTATTTT

j_call: TRBJ2-2
v_call: TRBV7-2
d_call: -
clone_size: -
cdr3_aa: CASSDRGTGELFF
cdr3_nt: TGTGCCAGCAGCGACCGGGGCACCGGGGAGCTGTTTTTT

j_call: TRBJ1-2
v_call: TRBV27
d_call: -
clone_size: -
cdr3_aa: CASSPGQNNYGYTF
cdr3_nt: TGTGCCAGCAGTCCGGGACAAAACAACTATGGCTACACCTTC

j_call: TRBJ2-3
v_call: TRBV9
d_call: -
clone_size: -
cdr3_aa: CASREVVGGTDTQYF
cdr3_nt: TGTGCCAGCAGAGAAGTGGTGGGAGGTACAGATACGCAGTATTTT

j_call: TRBJ2-1
v_call: TRBV4-2
d_call: TRBD2
clone_size: -
cdr3_aa: CASSHTAGGYNEQFF
cdr3_nt: TGTGCCAGCAGCCACACAGCGGGAGGATACAATGAGCAGTTCTTC

j_call: TRBJ2-5
v_call: TRBV5-1
d_call: -
clone_size: -
cdr3_aa: CASSLGAGLSQETQYF
cdr3_nt: TGCGCCAGCAGCTTGGGAGCAGGCCTGTCCCAAGAGACCCAGTACTTC

j_call: TRBJ2-3
v_call: TRBV28
d_call: -
clone_size: few
cdr3_aa: CASRELTDTQYF
cdr3_nt: TGTGCCAGCAGGGAGCTCACAGATACGCAGTATTTT

j_call: TRBJ2-7
v_call: TRBV10-3
d_call: TRBD1
clone_size: -
cdr3_aa: CATGTGLSYEQYF
cdr3_nt: TGTGCCACCGGGACAGGGCTATCCTACGAGCAGTACTTC

j_call: TRBJ2-1
v_call: TRBV2
d_call: TRBD2
clone_size: -
cdr3_aa: CASSSGGTYNEQFF
cdr3_nt: TGTGCCAGCTCTAGCGGGGGGACATACAATGAGCAGTTCTTC